Listed below are T cell receptor beta chains from one sample, sequenced in a study of cytomegalovirus exposure and HLA in healthy donors. TCRdb keeps only in-frame clones here, not all; method: immunoSEQ multiplex PCR. There are some 140,000 clones in the sample; about 90% occur only once, and 2.9% lies in the top ten. Sequenced input: PBMCs. The source of these receptors is a man younger than 30 in good health and CMV-seronegative. CDR3s include the opening cysteine and the closing phenylalanine or tryptophan. Each record gives: V gene, CDR3 length, D gene, clone size, J gene, CDR3 protein, CDR3 DNA. The D gene is left open where the match is weak. Expanded clones get a size class; other rows say once, few or many, or leave the size out.

v_call: TRBV19
cdr3_length: 16
d_call: .
clone_size: .
j_call: TRBJ1-2
cdr3_aa: CASSGSRDNHGWGYTF
cdr3_nt: TGTGCCAGTAGTGGGTCCCGGGACAATCACGGATGGGGCTACACCTTC

v_call: TRBV28
cdr3_length: 16
d_call: .
clone_size: .
j_call: TRBJ1-5
cdr3_aa: CASSFGFQTRYQPQHF
cdr3_nt: TGTGCCAGCAGTTTTGGTTTCCAAACGAGGTATCAGCCCCAGCATTTT

v_call: TRBV6-5
cdr3_length: 16
d_call: TRBD1
clone_size: .
j_call: TRBJ1-2
cdr3_aa: CASSYGTGASNYGYTF
cdr3_nt: TGTGCCAGCAGTTACGGGACAGGGGCCTCTAACTATGGCTACACCTTC

v_call: TRBV2
cdr3_length: 14
d_call: TRBD1
clone_size: .
j_call: TRBJ1-5
cdr3_aa: CASKGDSLYQPQHF
cdr3_nt: TGTGCCAGCAAGGGGGACAGTCTTTATCAGCCCCAGCATTTT

v_call: TRBV5-1
cdr3_length: 14
d_call: .
clone_size: .
j_call: TRBJ2-3
cdr3_aa: CASSLGALTDTQYF
cdr3_nt: TGCGCCAGCAGCTTAGGGGCCCTCACAGATACGCAGTATTTT

v_call: TRBV6-5
cdr3_length: 14
d_call: TRBD1
clone_size: few
j_call: TRBJ1-5
cdr3_aa: CASSYSQDRQPQHF
cdr3_nt: TGTGCCAGCAGTTACAGCCAGGACAGGCAGCCCCAGCATTTT

v_call: TRBV11-2
cdr3_length: 16
d_call: .
clone_size: few
j_call: TRBJ2-1
cdr3_aa: CASSLDRSGVSNEQFF
cdr3_nt: TGTGCCAGCAGCTTAGATCGGTCGGGAGTTAGCAATGAGCAGTTCTTC

v_call: TRBV5-6
cdr3_length: 13
d_call: TRBD1
clone_size: .
j_call: TRBJ1-2
cdr3_aa: CASSSDREYGYTF
cdr3_nt: TGTGCCAGCAGCTCCGACAGGGAGTATGGCTACACCTTC

v_call: TRBV7-9
cdr3_length: 15
d_call: TRBD1
clone_size: .
j_call: TRBJ1-4
cdr3_aa: CASSDSTGGNEKLFF
cdr3_nt: TGTGCCAGCAGCGATTCGACAGGGGGCAACGAAAAACTGTTTTTT

v_call: TRBV7-8
cdr3_length: 15
d_call: .
clone_size: .
j_call: TRBJ2-7
cdr3_aa: CASSLHLRGEDEQYF
cdr3_nt: TGTGCCAGCAGCCTCCACCTCAGGGGAGAAGACGAGCAGTACTTC

v_call: TRBV10-3
cdr3_length: 17
d_call: .
clone_size: .
j_call: TRBJ2-1
cdr3_aa: CAISESAGIGTYNEQFF
cdr3_nt: TGTGCCATCAGTGAGTCGGCCGGGATCGGCACCTACAATGAGCAGTTCTTC

v_call: TRBV30
cdr3_length: 14
d_call: TRBD2
clone_size: .
j_call: TRBJ2-7
cdr3_aa: CAWSATSLAGEQYF
cdr3_nt: TGTGCCTGGAGTGCCACCTCCCTAGCGGGCGAGCAGTACTTC

v_call: TRBV5-4
cdr3_length: 15
d_call: .
clone_size: .
j_call: TRBJ2-1
cdr3_aa: CASSPTGTSYNEQFF
cdr3_nt: TGTGCCAGCAGCCCGACGGGGACTTCCTACAATGAGCAGTTCTTC

v_call: TRBV19
cdr3_length: 14
d_call: .
clone_size: .
j_call: TRBJ1-3
cdr3_aa: CASSFEADGNTIYF
cdr3_nt: TGTGCCAGTAGTTTCGAGGCGGATGGAAACACCATATATTTT

v_call: TRBV11-2
cdr3_length: 15
d_call: TRBD1
clone_size: .
j_call: TRBJ1-2
cdr3_aa: CASSFPGTGVYGYTF
cdr3_nt: TGTGCCAGCAGCTTTCCCGGGACAGGGGTCTATGGCTACACCTTC

v_call: TRBV10-1
cdr3_length: 15
d_call: TRBD2
clone_size: .
j_call: TRBJ2-1
cdr3_aa: CASSEGSGSVYEQFF
cdr3_nt: TGCGCCAGCAGTGAGGGAAGCGGGAGCGTTTATGAGCAGTTCTTC

v_call: TRBV5-6
cdr3_length: 13
d_call: .
clone_size: .
j_call: TRBJ2-3
cdr3_aa: CASSLGGVDTQYF
cdr3_nt: TGTGCCAGCAGCTTGGGAGGAGTCGATACGCAGTATTTT

v_call: TRBV11-2
cdr3_length: 13
d_call: .
clone_size: .
j_call: TRBJ2-3
cdr3_aa: CASSLAGTDTQYF
cdr3_nt: TGTGCCAGCAGCTTAGCGGGGACAGATACGCAGTATTTT